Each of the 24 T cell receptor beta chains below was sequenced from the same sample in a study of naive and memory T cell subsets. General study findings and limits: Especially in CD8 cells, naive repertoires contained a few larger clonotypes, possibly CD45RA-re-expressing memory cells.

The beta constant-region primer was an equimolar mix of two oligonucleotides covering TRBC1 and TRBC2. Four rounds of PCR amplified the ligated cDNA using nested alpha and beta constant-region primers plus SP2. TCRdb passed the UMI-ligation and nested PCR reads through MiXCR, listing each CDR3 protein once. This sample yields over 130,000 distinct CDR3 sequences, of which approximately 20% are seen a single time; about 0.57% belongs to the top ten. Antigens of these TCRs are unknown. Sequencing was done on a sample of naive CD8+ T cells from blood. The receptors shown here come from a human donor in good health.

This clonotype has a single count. Written as DNA, the CDR3 is TGCGCCAGCAGCCGCCAGGCAGATCCCTCCTACAATGAGCAGTTCTTC. This codes for CASSRQADPSYNEQFF. V gene TRBV4-3 combines with J gene TRBJ2-1, with no clear D. The CDR3 sequence is 16 residues long. Deletions cut 4 bases from V and 0 bases from J, with 13 bases between. From germline, CDR1 is LGHNA and CDR2 YSLEER.

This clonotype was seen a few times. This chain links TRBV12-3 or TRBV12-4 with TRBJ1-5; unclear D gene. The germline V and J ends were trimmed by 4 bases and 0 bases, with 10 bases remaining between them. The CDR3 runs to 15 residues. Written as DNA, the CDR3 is TGTGCCAGCAGTTCACCCGGGAATAGCAATCAGCCCCAGCATTTT. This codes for CASSSPGNSNQPQHF.

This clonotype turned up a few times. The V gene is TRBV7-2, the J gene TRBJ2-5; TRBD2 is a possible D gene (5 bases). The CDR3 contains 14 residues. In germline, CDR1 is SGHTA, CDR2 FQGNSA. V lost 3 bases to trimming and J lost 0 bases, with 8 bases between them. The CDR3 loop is CASSLSGYQETQYF. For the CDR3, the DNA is TGTGCCAGCAGCTTGAGCGGATACCAAGAGACCCAGTACTTC.

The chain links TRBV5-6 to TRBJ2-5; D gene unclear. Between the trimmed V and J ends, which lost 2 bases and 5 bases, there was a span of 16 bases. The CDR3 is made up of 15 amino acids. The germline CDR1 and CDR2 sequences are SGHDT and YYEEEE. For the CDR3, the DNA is TGTGCCAGCAGCTTCGGCCTAGTGGAGCTTGAGACCCAGTACTTC. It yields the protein CASSFGLVELETQYF.

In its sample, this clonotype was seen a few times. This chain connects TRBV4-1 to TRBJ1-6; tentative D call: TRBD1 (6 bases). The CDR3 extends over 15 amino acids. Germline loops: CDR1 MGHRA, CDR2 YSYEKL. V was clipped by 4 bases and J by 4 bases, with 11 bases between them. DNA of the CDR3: TGCGCCAGCAGCCGGGACACCTTATATAATTCACCCCTCCACTTT. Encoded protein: CASSRDTLYNSPLHF.

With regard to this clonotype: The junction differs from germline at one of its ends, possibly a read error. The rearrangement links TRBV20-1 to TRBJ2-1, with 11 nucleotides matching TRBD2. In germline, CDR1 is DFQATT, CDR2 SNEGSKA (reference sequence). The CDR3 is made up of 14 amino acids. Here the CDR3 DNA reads TGCAGTGCTTGGGGACTAGCGGATAACAATGAGCTGTTCTTC. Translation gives CSAWGLADNNELFF.

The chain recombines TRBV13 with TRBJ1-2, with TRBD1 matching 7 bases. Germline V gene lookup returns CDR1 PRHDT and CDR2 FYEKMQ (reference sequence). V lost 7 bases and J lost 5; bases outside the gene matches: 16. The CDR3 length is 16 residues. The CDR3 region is CASTPHAGTARYGYTF. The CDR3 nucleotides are TGTGCCAGCACCCCCCACGCCGGGACAGCGAGATATGGCTACACCTTC.

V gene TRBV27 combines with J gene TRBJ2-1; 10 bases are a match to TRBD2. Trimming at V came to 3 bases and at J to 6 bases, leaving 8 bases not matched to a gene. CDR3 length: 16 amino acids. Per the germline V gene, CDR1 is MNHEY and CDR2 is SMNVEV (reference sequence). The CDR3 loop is CASSFWLAGAGNEQFF. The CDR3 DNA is TGTGCCAGCAGTTTTTGGCTAGCGGGAGCGGGCAATGAGCAGTTCTTC.

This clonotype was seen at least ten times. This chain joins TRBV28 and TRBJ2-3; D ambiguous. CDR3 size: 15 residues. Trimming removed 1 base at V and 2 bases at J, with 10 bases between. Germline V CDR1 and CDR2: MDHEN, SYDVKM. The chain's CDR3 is CASSLYGAPTDTQYF. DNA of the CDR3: TGTGCCAGCAGTTTATACGGCGCGCCCACAGATACGCAGTATTTT.

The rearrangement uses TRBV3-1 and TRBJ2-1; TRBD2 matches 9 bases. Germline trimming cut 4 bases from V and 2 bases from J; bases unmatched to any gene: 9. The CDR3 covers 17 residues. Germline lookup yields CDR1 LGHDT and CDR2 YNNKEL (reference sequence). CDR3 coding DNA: TGTGCCAGCAGCCGAAAGGAGCGGGAGGACCCCTACAATGAGCAGTTCTTC. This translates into CASSRKEREDPYNEQFF.

In DNA, the CDR3 is TGTGCCAGCAGCTTAGACGGCGGGACTTCTTGGGAGACCCAGTACTTC. It encodes CASSLDGGTSWETQYF. This rearrangement joins TRBV7-2 to TRBJ2-5; a weak D match, TRBD2 (6 bases). The CDR3 has 16 amino acids. V was shortened by 1 base and J by 5 bases, with 17 bases between the two germline ends. CDR1 is SGHTA and CDR2 is FQGNSA in the germline V gene.

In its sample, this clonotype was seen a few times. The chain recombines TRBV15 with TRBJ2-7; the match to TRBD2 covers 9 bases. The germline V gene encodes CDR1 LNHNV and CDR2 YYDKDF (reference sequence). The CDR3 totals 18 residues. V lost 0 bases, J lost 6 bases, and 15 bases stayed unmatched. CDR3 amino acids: CATSRDRGSGRLSSEQYF. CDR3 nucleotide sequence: TGTGCCACCAGCAGAGATCGGGGCAGCGGGAGGCTTTCAAGCGAGCAGTACTTC. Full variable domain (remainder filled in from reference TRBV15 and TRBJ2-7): DAMVIQNPRYQVTQFGKPVTLSCSQTLNHNVMYWYQQKSSQAPKLLFHYYDKDFNNEADTPDNFQSRRPNTSFCFLDIRSPGLGDTAMYLCATSRDRGSGRLSSEQYFGPGTRLTVT.

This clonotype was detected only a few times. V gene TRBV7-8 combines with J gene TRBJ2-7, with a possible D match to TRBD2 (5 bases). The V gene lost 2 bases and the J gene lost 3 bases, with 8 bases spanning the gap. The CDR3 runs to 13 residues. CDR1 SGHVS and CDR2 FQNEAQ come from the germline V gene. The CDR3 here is CASSLFRGYEQYF. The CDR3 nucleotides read TGTGCCAGCAGCTTATTCCGGGGCTACGAGCAGTACTTC.

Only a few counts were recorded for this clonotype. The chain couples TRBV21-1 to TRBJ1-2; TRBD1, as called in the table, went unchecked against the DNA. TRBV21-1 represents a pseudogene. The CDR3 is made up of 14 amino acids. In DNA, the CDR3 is TGTGCCACCTCACCCGGTCTATGGAACTATGGCTACACCTTC. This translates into CATSPGLWNYGYTF.

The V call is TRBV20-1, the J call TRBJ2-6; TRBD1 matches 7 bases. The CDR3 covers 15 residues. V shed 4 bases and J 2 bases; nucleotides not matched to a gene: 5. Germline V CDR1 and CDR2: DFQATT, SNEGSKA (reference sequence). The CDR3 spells CSATIQGAGANVLTF. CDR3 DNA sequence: TGCAGTGCTACTATCCAGGGGGCTGGGGCCAACGTCCTGACTTTC.

CDR3 in DNA: TGTGCCAGCAACATAGCCGGGACAGACTACAATGAGCAGTTCTTC. This sequence encodes CASNIAGTDYNEQFF. V and J are TRBV12-3 or TRBV12-4 and TRBJ2-1; 7 nucleotides match TRBD1. Trimming at V came to 7 bases and at J to 3 bases, leaving 9 bases not matched to a gene. CDR3 length: 15 amino acids.

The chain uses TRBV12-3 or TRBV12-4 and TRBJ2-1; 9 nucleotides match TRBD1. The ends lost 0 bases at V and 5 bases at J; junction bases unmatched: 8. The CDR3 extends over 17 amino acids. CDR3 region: CASSLAQTGGKDNEQFF. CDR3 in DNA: TGTGCCAGCAGTTTAGCGCAGACAGGGGGGAAAGACAATGAGCAGTTCTTC.

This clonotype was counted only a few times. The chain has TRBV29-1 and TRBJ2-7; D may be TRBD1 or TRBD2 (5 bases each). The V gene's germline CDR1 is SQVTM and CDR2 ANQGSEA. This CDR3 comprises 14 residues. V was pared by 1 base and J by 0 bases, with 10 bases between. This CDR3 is CSVEVAGSSYEQYF. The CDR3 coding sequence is TGCAGCGTTGAAGTTGCAGGGAGCTCCTACGAGCAGTACTTC.

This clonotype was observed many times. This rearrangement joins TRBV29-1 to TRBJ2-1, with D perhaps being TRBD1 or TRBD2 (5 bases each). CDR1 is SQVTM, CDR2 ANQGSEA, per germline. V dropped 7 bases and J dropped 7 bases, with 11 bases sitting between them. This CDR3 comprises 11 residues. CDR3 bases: TGCAGCGCAAGGGACGGGAATGAGCAGTTCTTC. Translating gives CSARDGNEQFF.

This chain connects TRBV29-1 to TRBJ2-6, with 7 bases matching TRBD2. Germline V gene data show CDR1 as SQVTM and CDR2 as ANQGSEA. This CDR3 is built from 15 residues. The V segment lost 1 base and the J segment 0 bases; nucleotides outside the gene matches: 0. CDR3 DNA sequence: TGCAGCGTTGAAGGGGGGGGCTCTGGGGCCAACGTCCTGACTTTC. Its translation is CSVEGGGSGANVLTF.

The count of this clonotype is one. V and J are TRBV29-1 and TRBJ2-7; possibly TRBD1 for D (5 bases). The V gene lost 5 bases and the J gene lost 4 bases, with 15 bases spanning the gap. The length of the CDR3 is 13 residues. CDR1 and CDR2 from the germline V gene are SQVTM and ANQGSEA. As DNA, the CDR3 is TGCAGCGTTCAGGACACATCCTCATACGAGCAGTACTTC. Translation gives CSVQDTSSYEQYF.

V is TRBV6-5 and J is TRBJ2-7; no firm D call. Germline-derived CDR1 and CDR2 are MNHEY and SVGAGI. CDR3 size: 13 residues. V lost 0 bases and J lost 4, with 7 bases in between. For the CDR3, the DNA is TGTGCCAGCAGTTACTCCGCTCTGTACGAGCAGTACTTC. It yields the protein CASSYSALYEQYF.

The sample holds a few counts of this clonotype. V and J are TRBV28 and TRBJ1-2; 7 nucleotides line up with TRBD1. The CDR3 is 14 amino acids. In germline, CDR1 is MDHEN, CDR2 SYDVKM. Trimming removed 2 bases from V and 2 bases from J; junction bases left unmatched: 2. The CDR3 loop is CASSLRTGNYGYTF. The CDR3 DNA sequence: TGTGCCAGCAGTTTACGGACAGGCAACTATGGCTACACCTTC.

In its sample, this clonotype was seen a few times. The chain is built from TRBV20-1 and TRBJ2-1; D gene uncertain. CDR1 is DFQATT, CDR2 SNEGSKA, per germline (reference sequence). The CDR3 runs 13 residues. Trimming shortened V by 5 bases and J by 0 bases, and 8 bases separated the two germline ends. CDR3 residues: CSAWVPSYNEQFF. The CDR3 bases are TGCAGTGCTTGGGTCCCCTCCTACAATGAGCAGTTCTTC.